This TCR beta chain comes out of a study of cytomegalovirus exposure and HLA in healthy donors. Study-wide results and caveats: It was taken for granted in presence/absence analyses that sequencing depth across donors was roughly uniform.

To note about this clone: Its antigen is undetermined.

Vbeta (60) and Jbeta (13) primers were used in the PCR. Some clones are missing from TCRdb's copy, which holds only in-frame ones; the method was immunoSEQ multiplex PCR. The sample has 100,000 to 150,000 clones; more than 60% are singletons. The CDR3 consists of 16 residues. The germline CDR1 and CDR2 sequences are SGHRS and YFSETQ. With 5 bases clipped from V and 5 bases from J, the junction kept 10 bases outside the gene matches. This TCR derives from a woman in her sixties in good health and CMV-seropositive. The sample taken for sequencing was PBMCs. J is TRBJ2-2 and V is TRBV5-1; the match to TRBD2 covers 9 bases. The DNA for the CDR3 is TGCGCCAGCAGTCCCCGGCGGCGGGAGGGGACCGGGGAGCTGTTTTTT. This codes for CASSPRRREGTGELFF.